These 8 T cell receptor beta chains came from one sample sequenced in a study of patients and donors after allogeneic stem cell transplantation. TCRdb reprocessed the RT-PCR reads via MiXCR and lists one record per CDR3 protein. The top ten clones hold around 10% of a sample with around 200,000 distinct CDR3 sequences, around two fifths of them seen once. Sequencing used blood, either unsorted or a sorted T cell fraction (not recorded which). The receptors were gathered from a human donor who was either an allogeneic HSCT recipient or a stem cell or donor lymphocyte infusion donor (not recorded which). It is not recorded whose cells these are; they may come from a transplant donor.

This clonotype has a handful of counts. J is TRBJ2-7 and V is TRBV29-1; 7 bases align to TRBD2. Germline V gene lookup returns CDR1 SQVTM and CDR2 ANQGSEA. The CDR3 has 12 residues. Trimming took 4 bases from V and 4 from J; bases not matched to a gene: 4. The CDR3 nucleotides are TGCAGCGTTGCGCAGGGAGGGTACGAGCAGTACTTC. Protein: CSVAQGGYEQYF.

The rearrangement uses TRBV24-1 and TRBJ1-5; 8 bases match TRBD1. The germline V gene encodes CDR1 KGHDR and CDR2 SFDVKD. This CDR3 comprises 16 residues. The J segment lost 5 bases and the V segment lost 2 bases, leaving 7 bases of the junction unmatched. CDR3 in amino acids: CATSDSGRGQDQPQHF. CDR3 bases: TGTGCCACCAGTGATTCGGGCAGGGGGCAGGATCAGCCCCAGCATTTT.

This clonotype turned up a few times. V is TRBV7-2 and J is TRBJ2-3, with TRBD2 matching over 8 bases. The germline CDR1 and CDR2 sequences are SGHTA and FQGNSA. The CDR3 totals 15 residues. J lost 1 base, V lost 4 bases, and 4 bases had no gene match. The DNA of the CDR3 is TGTGCCAGCAGCTCTCGTAGCGGGGGCACAGATACGCAGTATTTT. It encodes CASSSRSGGTDTQYF.

The CDR3 DNA follows: TGTGCCAGCAGCTTAGCCCCAGACAATGAGCAGTTCTTC. It yields the protein CASSLAPDNEQFF. The chain combines TRBV11-2 with TRBJ2-1; D call uncertain. Looked up from germline, CDR1 is SGHAT and CDR2 is FQNNGV. V shed 1 base and J shed 5 bases, with 6 bases lying between them. This CDR3 has 13 amino acids.

The rearrangement joins TRBV7-2 to TRBJ2-2; D not certain. The germline V and J ends were trimmed by 1 base and 7 bases, with 4 bases remaining between them. Germline V CDR1 and CDR2: SGHTA, FQGNSA. CDR3 length equals 12 residues. This chain's CDR3 is CASSLDHGELFF. CDR3 DNA sequence: TGTGCCAGCAGCTTAGATCACGGGGAGCTGTTTTTT.

The chain employs TRBV5-1 and TRBJ1-1, with D perhaps matching TRBD1 (6 bases). This CDR3 spans 13 amino acids. V was shortened by 0 bases and J by 9 bases, with 12 bases between the two germline ends. Germline values: CDR1 SGHRS, CDR2 YFSETQ. The CDR3 DNA sequence: TGCGCCAGCAGCTTGGAACGACAGGTGCAAGCTTTCTTT. It codes for CASSLERQVQAFF.

This clonotype was seen a handful of times. The chain links TRBV27 to TRBJ1-6; D unclear. V was cut by 3 bases and J by 9 bases, with 12 bases left in between. CDR3 length: 14 residues. The germline CDR1 and CDR2 sequences are MNHEY and SMNVEV (reference sequence). CDR3 nucleotide sequence: TGTGCCAGCAGTTTGGGAGCGGATTTTTCACCCCTCCACTTT. Translating it yields CASSLGADFSPLHF.

The chain couples TRBV6-6 to TRBJ1-5; D gene uncertain. Germline assignment: CDR1 MNHNY and CDR2 SVGAGI (reference sequence). V dropped 2 bases and J dropped 7 bases, with 12 bases sitting between them. This CDR3 comprises 14 residues. Here the CDR3 reads CASSYRGRWQPQHF. For the CDR3, the DNA is TGTGCCAGCAGTTACCGTGGGCGGTGGCAGCCCCAGCATTTT.